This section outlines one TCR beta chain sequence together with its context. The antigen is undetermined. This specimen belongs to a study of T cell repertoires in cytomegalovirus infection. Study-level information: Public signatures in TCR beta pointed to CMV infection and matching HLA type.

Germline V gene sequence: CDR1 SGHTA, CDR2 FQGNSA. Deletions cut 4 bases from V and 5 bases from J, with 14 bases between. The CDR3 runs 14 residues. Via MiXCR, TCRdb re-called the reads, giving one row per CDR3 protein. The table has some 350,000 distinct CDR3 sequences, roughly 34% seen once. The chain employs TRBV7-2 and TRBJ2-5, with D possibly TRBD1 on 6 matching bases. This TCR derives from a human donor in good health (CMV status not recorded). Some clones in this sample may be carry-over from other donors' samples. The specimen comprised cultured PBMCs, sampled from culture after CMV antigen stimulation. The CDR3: CASSYQSGAETQYF. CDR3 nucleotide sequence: TGTGCCAGCAGCTACCAATCAGGGGCCGAGACCCAGTACTTC.